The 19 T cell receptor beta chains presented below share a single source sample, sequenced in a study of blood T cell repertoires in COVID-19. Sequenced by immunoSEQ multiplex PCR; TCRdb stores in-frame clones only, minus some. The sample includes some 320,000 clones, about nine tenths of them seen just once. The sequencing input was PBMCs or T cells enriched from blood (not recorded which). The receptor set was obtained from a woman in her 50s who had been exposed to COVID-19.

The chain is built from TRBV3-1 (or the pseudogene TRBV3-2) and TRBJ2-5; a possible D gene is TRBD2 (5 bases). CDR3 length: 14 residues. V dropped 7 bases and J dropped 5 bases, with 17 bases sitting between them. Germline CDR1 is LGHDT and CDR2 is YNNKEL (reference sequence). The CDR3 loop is CASTRTLPSETQYF. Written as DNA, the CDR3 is TGTGCCAGCACCCGGACTCTCCCCTCGGAGACCCAGTACTTC.

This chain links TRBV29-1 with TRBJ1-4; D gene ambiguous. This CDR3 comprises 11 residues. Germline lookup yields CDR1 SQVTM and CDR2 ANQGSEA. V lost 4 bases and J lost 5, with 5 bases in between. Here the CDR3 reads CSVGGNEKLFF. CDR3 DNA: TGCAGCGTTGGAGGGAATGAAAAACTGTTTTTT.

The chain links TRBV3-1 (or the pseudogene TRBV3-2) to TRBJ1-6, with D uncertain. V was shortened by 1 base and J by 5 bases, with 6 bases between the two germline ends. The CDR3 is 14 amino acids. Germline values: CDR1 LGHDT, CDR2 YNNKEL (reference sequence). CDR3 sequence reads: CASSQGLDNSPLHF. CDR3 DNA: TGTGCCAGCAGCCAAGGCCTAGATAATTCACCCCTCCACTTT.

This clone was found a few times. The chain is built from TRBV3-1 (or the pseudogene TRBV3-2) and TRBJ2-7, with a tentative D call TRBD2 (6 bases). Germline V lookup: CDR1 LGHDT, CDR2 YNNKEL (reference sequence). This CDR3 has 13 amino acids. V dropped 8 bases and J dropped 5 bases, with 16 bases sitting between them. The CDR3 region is CASRVGGTDEQYF. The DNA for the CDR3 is TGTGCCAGCCGGGTTGGGGGGACCGACGAGCAGTACTTC.

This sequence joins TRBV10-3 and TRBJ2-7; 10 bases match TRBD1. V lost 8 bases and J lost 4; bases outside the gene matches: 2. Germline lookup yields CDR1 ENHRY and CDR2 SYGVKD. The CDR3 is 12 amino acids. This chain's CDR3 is CAIGDRGYEQYF. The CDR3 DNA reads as TGTGCCATCGGGGACAGGGGATACGAGCAGTACTTC.

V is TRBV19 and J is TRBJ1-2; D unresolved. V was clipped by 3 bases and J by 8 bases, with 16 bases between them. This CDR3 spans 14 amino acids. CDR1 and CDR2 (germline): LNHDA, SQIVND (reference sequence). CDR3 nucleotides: TGTGCCAGTAGTATCAGGAGGACTGGGCACGGCTACACCTTC. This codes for CASSIRRTGHGYTF.

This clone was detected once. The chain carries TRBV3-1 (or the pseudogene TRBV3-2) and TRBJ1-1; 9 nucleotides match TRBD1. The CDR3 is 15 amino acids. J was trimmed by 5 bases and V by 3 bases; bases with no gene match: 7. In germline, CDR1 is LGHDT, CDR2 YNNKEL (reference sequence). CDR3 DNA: TGTGCCAGCAGCCATTCCGGGACAGGGCAAACTGAAGCTTTCTTT. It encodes CASSHSGTGQTEAFF.

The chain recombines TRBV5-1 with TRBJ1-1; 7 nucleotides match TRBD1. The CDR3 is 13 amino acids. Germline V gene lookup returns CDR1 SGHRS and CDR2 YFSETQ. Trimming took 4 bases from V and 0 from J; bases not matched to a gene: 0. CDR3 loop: CASSTGVNTEAFF. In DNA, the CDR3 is TGCGCCAGCAGCACAGGGGTGAACACTGAAGCTTTCTTT.

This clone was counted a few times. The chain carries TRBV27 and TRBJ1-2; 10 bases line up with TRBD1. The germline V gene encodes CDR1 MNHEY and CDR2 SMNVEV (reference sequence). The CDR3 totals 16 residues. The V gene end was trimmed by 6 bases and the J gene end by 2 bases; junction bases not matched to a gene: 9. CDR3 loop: CASSRSPGQGNYGYTF. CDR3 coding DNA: TGTGCCAGCAGCCGCAGCCCGGGACAGGGGAACTATGGCTACACCTTC.

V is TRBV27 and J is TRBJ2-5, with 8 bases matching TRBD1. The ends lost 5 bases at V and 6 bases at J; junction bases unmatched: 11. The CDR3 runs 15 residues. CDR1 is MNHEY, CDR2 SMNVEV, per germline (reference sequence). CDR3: CASSPLGQGVKTQYF. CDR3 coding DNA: TGTGCCAGCAGTCCCCTCGGACAGGGTGTAAAGACCCAGTACTTC.

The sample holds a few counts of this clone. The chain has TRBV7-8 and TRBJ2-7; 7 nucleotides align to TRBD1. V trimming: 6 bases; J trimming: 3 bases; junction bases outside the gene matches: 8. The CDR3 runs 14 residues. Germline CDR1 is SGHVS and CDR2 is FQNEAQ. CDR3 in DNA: TGTGCCAGCAGGCTAAGGGGGCCTAGCTACGAGCAGTACTTC. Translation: CASRLRGPSYEQYF.

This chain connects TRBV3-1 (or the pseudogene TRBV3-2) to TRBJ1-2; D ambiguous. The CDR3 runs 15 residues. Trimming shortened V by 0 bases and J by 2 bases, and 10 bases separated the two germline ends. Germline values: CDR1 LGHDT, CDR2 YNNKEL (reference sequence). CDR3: CASSQDWAANYGYTF. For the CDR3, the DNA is TGTGCCAGCAGCCAAGATTGGGCAGCAAACTATGGCTACACCTTC.

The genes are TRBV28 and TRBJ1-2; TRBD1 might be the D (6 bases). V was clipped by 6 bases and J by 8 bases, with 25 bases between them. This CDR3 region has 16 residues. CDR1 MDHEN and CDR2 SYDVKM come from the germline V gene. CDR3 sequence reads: CASRIADSSLSSGYTF. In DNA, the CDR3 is TGTGCCAGCAGGATCGCGGACAGCTCTTTATCGTCCGGCTACACCTTC.

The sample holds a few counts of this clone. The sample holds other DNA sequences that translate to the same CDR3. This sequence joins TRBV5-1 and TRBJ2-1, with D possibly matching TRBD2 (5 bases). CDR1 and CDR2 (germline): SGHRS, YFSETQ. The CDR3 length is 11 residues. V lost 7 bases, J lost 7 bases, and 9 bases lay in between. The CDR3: CASSPGNEQFF. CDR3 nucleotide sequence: TGCGCCAGCTCCCCGGGGAATGAGCAGTTCTTC.

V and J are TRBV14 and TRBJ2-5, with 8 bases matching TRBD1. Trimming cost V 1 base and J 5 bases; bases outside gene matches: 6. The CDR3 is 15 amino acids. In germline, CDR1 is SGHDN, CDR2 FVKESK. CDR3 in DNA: TGTGCCAGCAGCCAAGCGGCCAGGGGGCTGGAGACCCAGTACTTC. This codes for CASSQAARGLETQYF.

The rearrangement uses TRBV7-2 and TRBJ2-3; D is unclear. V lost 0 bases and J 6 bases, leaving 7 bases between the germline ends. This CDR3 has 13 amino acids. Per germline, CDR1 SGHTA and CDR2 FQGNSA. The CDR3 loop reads CASSLAHLDTQYF. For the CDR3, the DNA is TGTGCCAGCAGCTTAGCTCATTTGGATACGCAGTATTTT.

In DNA form, the CDR3 reads TGTGCCAGCAGCTTGAGACAGTTGAAAGATACGCAGTATTTT. Encoded protein: CASSLRQLKDTQYF. The chain couples TRBV5-8 to TRBJ2-3; the D gene is possibly TRBD1 (5 bases). This CDR3 has 14 residues. Germline lookup yields CDR1 SGHTS and CDR2 YDEGEE. V shed 1 base and J shed 5 bases, with 11 bases lying between them. Full variable domain (outside the CDR3, taken from reference TRBV5-8 and TRBJ2-3): EAGVTQSPTHLIKTRGQQATLRCSPISGHTSVYWYQQALGLGLQFLLWYDEGEERNRGNFPPRFSGRQFPNYSSELNVNALELEDSALYLCASSLRQLKDTQYFGPGTRLTVL.

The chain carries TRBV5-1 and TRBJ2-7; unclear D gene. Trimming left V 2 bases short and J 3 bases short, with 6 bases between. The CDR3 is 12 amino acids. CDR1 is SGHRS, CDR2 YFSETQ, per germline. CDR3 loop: CASSLTDYEQYF. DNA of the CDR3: TGCGCCAGCAGCTTAACAGACTACGAGCAGTACTTC.

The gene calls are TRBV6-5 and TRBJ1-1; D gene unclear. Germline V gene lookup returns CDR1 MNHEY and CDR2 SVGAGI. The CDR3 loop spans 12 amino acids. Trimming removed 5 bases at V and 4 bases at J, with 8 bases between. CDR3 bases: TGTGCCAGCAGTAGACGGGGCACTGAAGCTTTCTTT. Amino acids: CASSRRGTEAFF.